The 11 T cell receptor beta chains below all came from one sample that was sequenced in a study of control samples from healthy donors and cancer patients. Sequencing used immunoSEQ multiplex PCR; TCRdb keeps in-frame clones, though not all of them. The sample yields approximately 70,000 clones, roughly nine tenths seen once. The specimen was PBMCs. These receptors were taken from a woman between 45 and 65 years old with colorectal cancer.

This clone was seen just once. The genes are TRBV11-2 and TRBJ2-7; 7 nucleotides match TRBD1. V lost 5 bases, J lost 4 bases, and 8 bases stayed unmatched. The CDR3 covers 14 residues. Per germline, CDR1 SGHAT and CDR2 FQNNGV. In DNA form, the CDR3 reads TGTGCCAGCAGCCGGCCGGGACAGCGATACGAGCAGTACTTC. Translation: CASSRPGQRYEQYF.

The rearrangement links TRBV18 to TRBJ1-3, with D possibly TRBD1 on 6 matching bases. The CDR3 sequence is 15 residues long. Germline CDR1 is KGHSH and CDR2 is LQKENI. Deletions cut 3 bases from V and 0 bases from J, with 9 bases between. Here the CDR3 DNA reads TGTGCCAGCTCACCTCCGACAGGCTCTGGAAACACCATATATTTT. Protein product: CASSPPTGSGNTIYF.

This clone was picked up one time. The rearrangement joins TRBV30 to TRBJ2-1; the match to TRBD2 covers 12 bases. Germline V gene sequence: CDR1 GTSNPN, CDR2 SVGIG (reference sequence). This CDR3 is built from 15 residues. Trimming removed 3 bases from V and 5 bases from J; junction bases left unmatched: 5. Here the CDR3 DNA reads TGTGCCTGGAGCGGACTAGCGGGAATCAACAATGAGCAGTTCTTC. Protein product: CAWSGLAGINNEQFF.

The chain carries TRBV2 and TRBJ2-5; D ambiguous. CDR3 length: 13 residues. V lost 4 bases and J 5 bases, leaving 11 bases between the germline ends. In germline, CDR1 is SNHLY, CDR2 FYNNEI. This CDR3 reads CASSVPEGETQYF. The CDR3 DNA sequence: TGTGCCAGCAGTGTTCCGGAAGGGGAGACCCAGTACTTC.

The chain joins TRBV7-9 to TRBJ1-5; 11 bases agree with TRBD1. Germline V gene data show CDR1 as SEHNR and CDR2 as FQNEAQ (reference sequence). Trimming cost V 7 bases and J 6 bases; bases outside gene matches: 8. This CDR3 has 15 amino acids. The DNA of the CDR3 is TGTGCCAGCACCAAGGACAGGGGGCGGACTCAGCCCCAGCATTTT. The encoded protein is CASTKDRGRTQPQHF.

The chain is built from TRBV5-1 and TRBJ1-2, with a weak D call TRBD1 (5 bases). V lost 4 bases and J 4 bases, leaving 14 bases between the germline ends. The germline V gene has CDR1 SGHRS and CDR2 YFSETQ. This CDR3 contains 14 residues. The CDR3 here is CASSPGPTSYGYTF. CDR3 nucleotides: TGCGCCAGCAGCCCGGGGCCTACCTCCTATGGCTACACCTTC.

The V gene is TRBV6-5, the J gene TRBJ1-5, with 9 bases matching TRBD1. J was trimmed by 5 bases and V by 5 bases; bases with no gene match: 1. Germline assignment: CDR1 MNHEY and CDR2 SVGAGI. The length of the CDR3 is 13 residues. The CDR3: CASSRDRDQPQHF. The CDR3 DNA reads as TGTGCCAGCAGTCGGGACAGGGATCAGCCCCAGCATTTT.

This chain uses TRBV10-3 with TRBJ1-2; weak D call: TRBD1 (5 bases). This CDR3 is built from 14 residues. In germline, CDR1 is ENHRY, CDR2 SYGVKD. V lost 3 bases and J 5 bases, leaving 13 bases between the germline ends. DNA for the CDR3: TGTGCCATCAGTGAAGACAGTACAATTTATGGCTACACCTTC. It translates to CAISEDSTIYGYTF.

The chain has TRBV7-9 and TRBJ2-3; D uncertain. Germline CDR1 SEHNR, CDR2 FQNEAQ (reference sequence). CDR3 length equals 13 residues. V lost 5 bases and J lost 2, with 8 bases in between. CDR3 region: CASSVGSTDTQYF. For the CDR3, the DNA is TGTGCCAGCAGCGTAGGATCCACAGATACGCAGTATTTT.

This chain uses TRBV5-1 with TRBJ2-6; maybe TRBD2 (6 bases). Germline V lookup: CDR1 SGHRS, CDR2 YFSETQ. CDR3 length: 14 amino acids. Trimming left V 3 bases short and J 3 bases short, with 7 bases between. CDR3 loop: CASSSTSGANVLTF. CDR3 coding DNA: TGCGCCAGCAGCTCGACTAGTGGGGCCAACGTCCTGACTTTC.

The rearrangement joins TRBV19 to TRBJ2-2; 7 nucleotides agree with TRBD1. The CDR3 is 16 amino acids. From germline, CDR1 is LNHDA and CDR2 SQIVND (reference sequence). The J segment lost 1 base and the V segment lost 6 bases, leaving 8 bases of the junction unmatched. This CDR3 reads CASSKGTAENTGELFF. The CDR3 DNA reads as TGTGCCAGTAGCAAAGGGACAGCCGAGAACACCGGGGAGCTGTTTTTT.